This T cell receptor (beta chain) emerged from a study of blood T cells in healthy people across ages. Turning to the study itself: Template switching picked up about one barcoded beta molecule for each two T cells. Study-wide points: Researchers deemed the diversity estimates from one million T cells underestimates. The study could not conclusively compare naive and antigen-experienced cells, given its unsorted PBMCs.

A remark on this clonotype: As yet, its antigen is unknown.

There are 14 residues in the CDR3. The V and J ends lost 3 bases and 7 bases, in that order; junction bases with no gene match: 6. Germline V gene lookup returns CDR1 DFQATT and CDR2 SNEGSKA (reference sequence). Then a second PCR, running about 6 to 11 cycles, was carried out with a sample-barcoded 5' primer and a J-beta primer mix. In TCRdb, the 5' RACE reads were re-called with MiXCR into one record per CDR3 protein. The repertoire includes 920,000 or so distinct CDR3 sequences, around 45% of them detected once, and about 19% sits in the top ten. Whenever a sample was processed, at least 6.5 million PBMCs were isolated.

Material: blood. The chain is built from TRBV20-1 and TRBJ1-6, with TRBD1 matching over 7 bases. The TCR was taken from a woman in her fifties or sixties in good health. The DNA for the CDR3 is TGCAGTGCTAGCCAGGCAGGGGGGAATTCACCCCTCCACTTT. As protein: CSASQAGGNSPLHF.